Included here is one T cell receptor beta chain sequence, with context. This sample is drawn from a study of control samples from healthy donors and cancer patients. Some clones are missing from TCRdb's copy, which holds only in-frame ones; the method was immunoSEQ multiplex PCR. Of about 96,000 clones in the sample, 93% were seen once. Trimming pared 2 bases from V and 3 bases from J, leaving 14 bases between. CDR3 length equals 15 residues. The germline CDR1 and CDR2 sequences are SGHDT and YYEEEE. This TCR was recovered from a man younger than 35 in good health. The sample was blood. J is TRBJ1-1 and V is TRBV5-6; D is undetermined. The CDR3: CASSLPVGEDTEAFF. The CDR3 bases are TGTGCCAGCAGCTTACCGGTGGGAGAAGACACTGAAGCTTTCTTT.